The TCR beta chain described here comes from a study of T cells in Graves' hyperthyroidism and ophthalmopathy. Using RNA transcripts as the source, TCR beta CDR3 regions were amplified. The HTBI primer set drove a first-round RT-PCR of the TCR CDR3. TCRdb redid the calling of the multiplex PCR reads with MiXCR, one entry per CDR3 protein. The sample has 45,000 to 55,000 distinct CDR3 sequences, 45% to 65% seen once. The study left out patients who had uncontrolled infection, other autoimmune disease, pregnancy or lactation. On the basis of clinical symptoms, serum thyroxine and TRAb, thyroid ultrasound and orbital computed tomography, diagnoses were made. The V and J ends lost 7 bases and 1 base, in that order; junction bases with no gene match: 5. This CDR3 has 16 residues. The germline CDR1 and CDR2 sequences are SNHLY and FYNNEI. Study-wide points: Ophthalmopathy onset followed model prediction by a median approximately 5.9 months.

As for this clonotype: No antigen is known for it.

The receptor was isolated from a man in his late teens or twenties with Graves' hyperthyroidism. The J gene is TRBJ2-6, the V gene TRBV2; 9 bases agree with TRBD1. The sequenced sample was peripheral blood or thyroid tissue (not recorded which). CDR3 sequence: CASNGQGTSGANVLTF. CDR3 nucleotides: TGTGCCAGCAACGGACAGGGGACGTCTGGGGCCAACGTCCTGACTTTC. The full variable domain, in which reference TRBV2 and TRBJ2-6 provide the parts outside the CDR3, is EPEVTQTPSHQVTQMGQEVILRCVPISNHLYFYWYRQILGQKVEFLVSFYNNEISEKSEIFDDQFSVERPDGSNFTLKIRSTKLEDSAMYFCASNGQGTSGANVLTFGAGSRLTVL.